The 18 T cell receptor beta chains below all came from one sample that was sequenced in a study of blood T cell repertoires in COVID-19. The method was immunoSEQ multiplex PCR; TCRdb's version includes in-frame clones alone and lacks a portion of them. The data show about half a million clones, 80% to 90% seen once. Specimen: peripheral blood. These receptors all come from a human donor in a cohort sampled during active COVID-19.

The chain recombines TRBV9 with TRBJ2-3; D is possibly TRBD1 (7 bases). Germline CDR1 SGDLS, CDR2 YYNGEE. This CDR3 spans 13 amino acids. Trimming left V 1 base short and J 5 bases short, with 8 bases between. The CDR3 coding sequence is TGTGCCAGCAGCGTACAGGGGGGAGATACGCAGTATTTT. Encoded protein: CASSVQGGDTQYF.

This clone has only one observation. V usage is TRBV2 and J usage is TRBJ1-1; perhaps TRBD1 as D (5 bases). Germline CDR1 and CDR2: SNHLY and FYNNEI. With 6 bases removed from V and 6 bases from J, the gap between germline ends came to 17 bases. There are 14 residues in the CDR3. The CDR3 DNA reads TGTGCCAGCAGAGGAACTTTGGCAGGGCCTGAAGCTTTCTTT. It translates to CASRGTLAGPEAFF.

The chain joins TRBV15 to TRBJ2-3; no clear D. V shed 0 bases and J shed 5 bases, with 6 bases lying between them. The CDR3 runs 13 residues. Germline CDR1 reads LNHNV; CDR2 reads YYDKDF (reference sequence). CDR3 region: CATSREDKDTQYF. Here the CDR3 DNA reads TGTGCCACCAGCAGAGAAGACAAAGATACGCAGTATTTT.

V usage is TRBV5-4 and J usage is TRBJ2-1; TRBD1 matches at 7 bases. CDR3 size: 14 residues. The V gene's germline CDR1 is SGHNT and CDR2 YYREEE (reference sequence). V trimming: 5 bases; J trimming: 2 bases; junction bases outside the gene matches: 4. As DNA, the CDR3 is TGTGCCAGCAGTGCAGGGGGAGCCTACAATGAGCAGTTCTTC. It encodes CASSAGGAYNEQFF.

V is TRBV20-1 and J is TRBJ1-2, with 9 bases aligning to TRBD1. The CDR3 contains 10 residues. The J segment lost 10 bases and the V segment lost 7 bases, leaving 4 bases of the junction unmatched. Germline assignment: CDR1 DFQATT and CDR2 SNEGSKA (reference sequence). CDR3 loop: CSVRTGDYTF. CDR3 sequence (DNA): TGCAGTGTCCGGACAGGGGACTACACCTTC.

J is TRBJ1-2 and V is TRBV6-2 or TRBV6-3, with D possibly being TRBD1 (6 bases). Trimming cost V 2 bases and J 4 bases, with 14 bases left between them. The CDR3 covers 15 residues. Germline V lookup: CDR1 MNHEY, CDR2 SVGEGT. This CDR3 is CASSYRMSGVYGYTF. CDR3 coding DNA: TGTGCCAGCAGTTACAGGATGTCAGGGGTCTATGGCTACACCTTC.

The chain is built from TRBV19 and TRBJ2-7; the match to TRBD1 covers 9 bases. The CDR3 contains 15 residues. The ends lost 4 bases at V and 2 bases at J; junction bases unmatched: 6. Germline values: CDR1 LNHDA, CDR2 SQIVND (reference sequence). The CDR3, as DNA: TGTGCCAGTAGTAAAGGGACAGGGAGTCCCTACGAGCAGTACTTC. As protein: CASSKGTGSPYEQYF.

This clone was counted once. This chain joins TRBV27 and TRBJ2-7, with D perhaps matching TRBD2 (6 bases). V gave up 5 bases and J gave up 7 bases, with 18 bases separating them. Germline V gene sequence: CDR1 MNHEY, CDR2 SMNVEV (reference sequence). This CDR3 is 14 amino acids long. The CDR3 region is CASSRLPYGGEQYF. The CDR3 DNA follows: TGTGCCAGCAGTAGGTTACCCTACGGAGGGGAGCAGTACTTC.

The chain joins TRBV27 to TRBJ2-3; 9 bases line up with TRBD1. The V gene end was trimmed by 5 bases and the J gene end by 3 bases; junction bases not matched to a gene: 9. Germline V gene data show CDR1 as MNHEY and CDR2 as SMNVEV (reference sequence). The CDR3 has 16 residues. The CDR3 region is CASSPGQGRSTDTQYF. The CDR3 region has the DNA TGTGCCAGCAGTCCCGGACAGGGGCGATCGACAGATACGCAGTATTTT.

The chain is built from TRBV11-2 and TRBJ2-3; D not certain. V lost 0 bases to trimming and J lost 2 bases, with 9 bases between them. The germline CDR1 and CDR2 sequences are SGHAT and FQNNGV. The CDR3 is 15 residues long. The CDR3 is CASSLDRGFTDTQYF. CDR3 sequence (DNA): TGTGCCAGCAGCTTAGATCGCGGATTCACAGATACGCAGTATTTT.

A few counts support this clone. The rearrangement links TRBV30 to TRBJ1-1; the match to TRBD1 covers 10 bases. After removal of 4 bases from V and 4 bases from J, the junction contained 9 bases not matched to a gene. In germline, CDR1 is GTSNPN, CDR2 SVGIG (reference sequence). CDR3 length: 15 residues. As DNA, the CDR3 is TGTGCCTGGAATAGGGACAGGGGATTAGGCACTGAAGCTTTCTTT. Its translation: CAWNRDRGLGTEAFF.

The rearrangement links TRBV30 to TRBJ1-1; unclear D gene. Trimming removed 3 bases from V and 5 bases from J, with 10 bases in between. The CDR3 consists of 12 residues. CDR1 GTSNPN and CDR2 SVGIG come from the germline V gene (reference sequence). The CDR3 loop reads CAWSAGETEAFF. The DNA of the CDR3 is TGTGCCTGGAGCGCCGGGGAGACTGAAGCTTTCTTT.

This chain joins TRBV28 and TRBJ2-1; 14 bases match TRBD2. Germline CDR1 MDHEN, CDR2 SYDVKM. The CDR3 runs to 15 residues. The trim removed 6 bases at V and 7 bases at J, leaving 5 bases unmatched. Here the CDR3 DNA reads TGTGCCAGCAGCAAGGGACTAGCGGGAGTGAATGAGCAGTTCTTC. Residues: CASSKGLAGVNEQFF.

J is TRBJ2-5 and V is TRBV5-5, with D possibly TRBD2 on 5 matching bases. Germline CDR1 SGHKS, CDR2 YYEKEE (reference sequence). This CDR3 has 17 amino acids. Trimming took 3 bases from V and 0 from J, leaving 18 bases between them. CDR3 sequence reads: CASSSPGLRRDQETQYF. In DNA form, the CDR3 reads TGTGCCAGCAGCTCCCCCGGTCTGAGGCGGGACCAAGAGACCCAGTACTTC.

The V and J genes are TRBV5-1 and TRBJ2-3; 7 bases are shared with TRBD2. Germline values: CDR1 SGHRS, CDR2 YFSETQ. The CDR3 totals 16 residues. V was pared by 4 bases and J by 3 bases, with 11 bases of the junction left unmatched. The CDR3 region has the DNA TGCGCCAGCAGCCCTCTTGGCGGGAGAGCGACAGATACGCAGTATTTT. This translates into CASSPLGGRATDTQYF.

This clone is a singleton in its sample. A much larger clone sits a single nucleotide away, making a read error possible. The chain links TRBV27 to TRBJ2-7; D not resolved. V was cut by 3 bases and J by 3 bases, with 3 bases left in between. The CDR3 covers 11 residues. Germline V lookup: CDR1 MNHEY, CDR2 SMNVEV (reference sequence). CDR3 region: CASSFGYEQYF. Written as DNA, the CDR3 is TGTGCCAGCAGTTTCGGCTACGAGCAGTACTTC.

V usage is TRBV7-9 and J usage is TRBJ2-6, with D hard to call. The V and J ends lost 2 bases and 1 base respectively, with 3 bases between them. This CDR3 is 14 amino acids long. Germline assignment: CDR1 SEHNR and CDR2 FQNEAQ (reference sequence). CDR3: CASSLQSGANVLTF. For the CDR3, the DNA is TGTGCCAGCAGCTTACAGTCTGGGGCCAACGTCCTGACTTTC.

The rearrangement joins TRBV29-1 to TRBJ1-2; possibly TRBD1 for D (5 bases). Between the trimmed V and J ends, which lost 6 bases and 8 bases, there was a span of 13 bases. The CDR3 totals 11 residues. CDR1 and CDR2 from the germline V gene are SQVTM and ANQGSEA. The CDR3, as DNA: TGCAGCGTGGGAGGGGTCGGGGGCTACACCTTC. This encodes CSVGGVGGYTF.